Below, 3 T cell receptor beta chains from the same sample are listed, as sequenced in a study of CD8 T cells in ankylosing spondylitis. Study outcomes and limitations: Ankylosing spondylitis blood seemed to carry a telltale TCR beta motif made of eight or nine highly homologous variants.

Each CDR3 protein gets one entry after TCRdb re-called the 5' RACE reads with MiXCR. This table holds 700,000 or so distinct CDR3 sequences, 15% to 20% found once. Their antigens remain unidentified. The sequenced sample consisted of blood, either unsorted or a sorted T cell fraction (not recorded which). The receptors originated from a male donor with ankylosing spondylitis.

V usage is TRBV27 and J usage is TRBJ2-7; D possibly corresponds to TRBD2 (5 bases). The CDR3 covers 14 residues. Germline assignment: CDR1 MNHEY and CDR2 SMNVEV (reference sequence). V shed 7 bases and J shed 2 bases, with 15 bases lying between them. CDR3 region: CASMTRAGAYEQYF. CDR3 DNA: TGTGCCAGCATGACGAGGGCTGGGGCCTACGAGCAGTACTTC.

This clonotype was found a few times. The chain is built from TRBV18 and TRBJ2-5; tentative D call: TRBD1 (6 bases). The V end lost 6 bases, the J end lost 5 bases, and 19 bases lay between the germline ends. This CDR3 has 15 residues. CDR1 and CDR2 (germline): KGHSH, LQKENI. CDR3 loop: CASSPTAGVTETQYF. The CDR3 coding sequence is TGTGCCAGCTCTCCTACCGCAGGGGTGACGGAGACCCAGTACTTC.

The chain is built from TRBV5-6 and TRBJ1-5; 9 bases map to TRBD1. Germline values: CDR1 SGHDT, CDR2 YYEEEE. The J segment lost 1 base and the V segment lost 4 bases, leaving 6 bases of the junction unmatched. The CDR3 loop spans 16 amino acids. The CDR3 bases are TGTGCCAGCAGCCTCACAGGGGGCGGGAGCAATCAGCCCCAGCATTTT. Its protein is CASSLTGGGSNQPQHF. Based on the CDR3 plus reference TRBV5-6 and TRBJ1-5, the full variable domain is DAGVTQSPTHLIKTRGQQVTLRCSPKSGHDTVSWYQQALGQGPQFIFQYYEEEERQRGNFPDRFSGHQFPNYSSELNVNALLLGDSALYLCASSLTGGGSNQPQHFGDGTRLSIL.